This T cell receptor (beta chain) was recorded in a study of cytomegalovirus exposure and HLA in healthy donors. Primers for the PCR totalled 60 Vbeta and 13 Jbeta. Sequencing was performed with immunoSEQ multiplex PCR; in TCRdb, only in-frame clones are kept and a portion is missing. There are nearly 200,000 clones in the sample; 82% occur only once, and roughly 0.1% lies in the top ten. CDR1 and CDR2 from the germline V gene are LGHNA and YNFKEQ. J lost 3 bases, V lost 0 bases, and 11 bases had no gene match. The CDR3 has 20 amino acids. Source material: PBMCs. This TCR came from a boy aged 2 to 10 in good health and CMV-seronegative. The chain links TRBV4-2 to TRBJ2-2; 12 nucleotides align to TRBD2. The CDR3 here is CASSQDFQRLAGVDTGELFF. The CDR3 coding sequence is TGTGCCAGCAGCCAAGATTTCCAGCGACTAGCGGGGGTCGACACCGGGGAGCTGTTTTTT.